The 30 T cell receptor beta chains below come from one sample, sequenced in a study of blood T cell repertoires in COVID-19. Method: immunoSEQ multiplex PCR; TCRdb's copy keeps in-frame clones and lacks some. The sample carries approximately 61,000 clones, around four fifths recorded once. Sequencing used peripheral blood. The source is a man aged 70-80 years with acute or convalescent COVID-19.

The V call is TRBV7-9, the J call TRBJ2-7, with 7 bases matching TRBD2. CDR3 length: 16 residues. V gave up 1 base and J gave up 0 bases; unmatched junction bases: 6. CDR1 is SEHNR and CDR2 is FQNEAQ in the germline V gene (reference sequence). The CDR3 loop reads CASSLVRGGSSYEQYF. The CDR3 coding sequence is TGTGCCAGCAGCTTAGTAAGGGGAGGGAGCTCCTACGAGCAGTACTTC. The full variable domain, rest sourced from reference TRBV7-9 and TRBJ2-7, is DTGVSQNPRHKITKRGQNVTFRCDPISEHNRLYWYRQTLGQGPEFLTYFQNEAQLEKSRLLSDRFSAERPKGSFSTLEIQRTEQGDSAMYLCASSLVRGGSSYEQYFGPGTRLTVT.

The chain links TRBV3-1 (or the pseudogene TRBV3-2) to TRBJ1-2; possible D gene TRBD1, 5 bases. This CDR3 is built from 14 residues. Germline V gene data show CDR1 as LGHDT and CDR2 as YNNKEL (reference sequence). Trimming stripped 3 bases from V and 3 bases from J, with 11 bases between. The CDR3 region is CASSHSVGDYGYTF. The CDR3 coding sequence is TGTGCCAGCAGCCACTCGGTAGGGGACTATGGCTACACCTTC.

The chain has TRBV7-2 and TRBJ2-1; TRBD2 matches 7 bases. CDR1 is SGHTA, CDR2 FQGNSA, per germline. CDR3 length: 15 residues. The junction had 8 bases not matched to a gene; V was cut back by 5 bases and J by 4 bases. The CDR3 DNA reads TGTGCCAGCAGCACCGCGGGGGTATCTTACAATGAGCAGTTCTTC. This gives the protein CASSTAGVSYNEQFF. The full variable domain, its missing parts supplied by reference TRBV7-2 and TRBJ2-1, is GAGVSQSPSNKVTEKGKDVELRCDPISGHTALYWYRQSLGQGLEFLIYFQGNSAPDKSGLPSDRFSAERTGGSVSTLTIQRTQQEDSAVYLCASSTAGVSYNEQFFGPGTRLTVL.

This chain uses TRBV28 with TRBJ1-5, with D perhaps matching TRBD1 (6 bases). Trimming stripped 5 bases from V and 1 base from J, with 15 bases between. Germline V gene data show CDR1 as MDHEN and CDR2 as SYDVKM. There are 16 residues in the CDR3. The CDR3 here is CASSTNQQGSNQPQHF. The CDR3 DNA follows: TGTGCCAGCAGTACTAACCAACAGGGAAGCAATCAGCCCCAGCATTTT.

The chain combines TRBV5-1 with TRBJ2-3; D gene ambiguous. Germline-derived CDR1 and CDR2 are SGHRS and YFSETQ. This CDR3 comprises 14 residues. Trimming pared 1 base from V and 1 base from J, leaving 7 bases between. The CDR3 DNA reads TGCGCCAGCAGCTTGTTCGAGGGCACAGATACGCAGTATTTT. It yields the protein CASSLFEGTDTQYF.

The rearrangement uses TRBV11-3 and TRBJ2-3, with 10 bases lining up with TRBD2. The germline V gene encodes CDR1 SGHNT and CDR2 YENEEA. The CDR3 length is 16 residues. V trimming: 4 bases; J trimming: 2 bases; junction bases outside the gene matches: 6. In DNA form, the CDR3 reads TGTGCCAGCAGCTACGGACTAGCGGCCGACACAGATACGCAGTATTTT. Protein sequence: CASSYGLAADTDTQYF.

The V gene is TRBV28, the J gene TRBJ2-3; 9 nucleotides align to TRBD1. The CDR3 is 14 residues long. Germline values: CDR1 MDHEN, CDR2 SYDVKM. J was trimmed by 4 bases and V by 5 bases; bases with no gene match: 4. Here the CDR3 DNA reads TGTGCCAGCAGTACGGACAGGGGCCCAGATACGCAGTATTTT. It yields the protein CASSTDRGPDTQYF.

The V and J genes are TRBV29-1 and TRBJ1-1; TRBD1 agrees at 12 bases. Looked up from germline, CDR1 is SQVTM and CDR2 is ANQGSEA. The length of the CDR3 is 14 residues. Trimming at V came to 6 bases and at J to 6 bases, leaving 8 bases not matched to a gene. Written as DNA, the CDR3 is TGCAGCGTGGCCGGGACAGGGGGCTTTTCTGAAGCTTTCTTT. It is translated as CSVAGTGGFSEAFF.

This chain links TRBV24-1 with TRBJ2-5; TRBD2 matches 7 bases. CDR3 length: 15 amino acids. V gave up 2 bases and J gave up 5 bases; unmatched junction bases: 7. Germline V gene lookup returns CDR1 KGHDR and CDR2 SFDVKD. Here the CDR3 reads CATSDSSVGGETQYF. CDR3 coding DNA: TGTGCCACCAGTGATTCTAGCGTGGGGGGGGAGACCCAGTACTTC.

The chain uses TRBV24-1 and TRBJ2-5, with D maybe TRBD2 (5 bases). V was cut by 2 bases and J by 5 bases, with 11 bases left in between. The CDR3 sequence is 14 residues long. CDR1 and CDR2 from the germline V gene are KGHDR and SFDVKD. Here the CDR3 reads CATSDSERGETQYF. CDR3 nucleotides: TGTGCCACCAGTGATTCGGAGCGAGGGGAGACCCAGTACTTC.

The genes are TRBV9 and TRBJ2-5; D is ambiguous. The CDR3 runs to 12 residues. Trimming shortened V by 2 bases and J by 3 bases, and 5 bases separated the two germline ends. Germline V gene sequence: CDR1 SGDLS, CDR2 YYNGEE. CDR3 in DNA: TGTGCCAGCAGCGTTCGGGAAGAGACCCAGTACTTC. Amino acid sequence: CASSVREETQYF.

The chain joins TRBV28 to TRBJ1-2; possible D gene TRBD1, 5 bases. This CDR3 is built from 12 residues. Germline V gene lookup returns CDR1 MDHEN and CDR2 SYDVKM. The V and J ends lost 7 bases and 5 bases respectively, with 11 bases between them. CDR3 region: CASNGGQYGYTF. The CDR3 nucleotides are TGTGCCAGCAATGGCGGACAATATGGCTACACCTTC.

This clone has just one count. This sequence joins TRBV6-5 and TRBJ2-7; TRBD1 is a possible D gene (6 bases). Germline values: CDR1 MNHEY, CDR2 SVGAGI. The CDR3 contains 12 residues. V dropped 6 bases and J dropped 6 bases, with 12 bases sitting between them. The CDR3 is CASSADRSEQYF. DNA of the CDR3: TGTGCCAGCAGCGCCGACAGGTCCGAGCAGTACTTC.

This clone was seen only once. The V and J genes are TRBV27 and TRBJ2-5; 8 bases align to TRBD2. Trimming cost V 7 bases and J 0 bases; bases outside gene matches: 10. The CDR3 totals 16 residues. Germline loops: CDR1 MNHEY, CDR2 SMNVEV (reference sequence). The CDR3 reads CASKLTSGGHQETQYF. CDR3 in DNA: TGTGCCAGCAAATTAACCAGCGGGGGACACCAAGAGACCCAGTACTTC.

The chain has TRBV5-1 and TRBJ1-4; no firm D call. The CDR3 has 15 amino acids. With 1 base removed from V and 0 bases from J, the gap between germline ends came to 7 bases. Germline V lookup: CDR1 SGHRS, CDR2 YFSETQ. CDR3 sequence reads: CASSLSKATNEKLFF. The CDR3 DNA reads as TGCGCCAGCAGCTTGAGCAAAGCAACTAATGAAAAACTGTTTTTT. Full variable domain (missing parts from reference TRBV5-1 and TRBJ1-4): KAGVTQTPRYLIKTRGQQVTLSCSPISGHRSVSWYQQTPGQGLQFLFEYFSETQRNKGNFPGRFSGRQFSNSRSEMNVSTLELGDSALYLCASSLSKATNEKLFFGSGTQLSVL.

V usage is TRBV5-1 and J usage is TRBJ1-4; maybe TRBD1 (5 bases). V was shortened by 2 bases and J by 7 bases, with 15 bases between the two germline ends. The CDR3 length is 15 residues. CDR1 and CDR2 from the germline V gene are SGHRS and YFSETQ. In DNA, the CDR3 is TGCGCCAGCAGCTTAAAAGGGGCTTGGGGTGAAAAACTGTTTTTT. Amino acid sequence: CASSLKGAWGEKLFF.

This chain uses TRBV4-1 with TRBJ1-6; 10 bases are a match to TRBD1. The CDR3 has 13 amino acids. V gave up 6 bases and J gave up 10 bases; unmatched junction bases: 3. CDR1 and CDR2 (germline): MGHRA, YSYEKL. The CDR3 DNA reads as TGCGCCAGCAGGGGGACAGGGGTCTCACCCCTCCACTTT. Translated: CASRGTGVSPLHF.

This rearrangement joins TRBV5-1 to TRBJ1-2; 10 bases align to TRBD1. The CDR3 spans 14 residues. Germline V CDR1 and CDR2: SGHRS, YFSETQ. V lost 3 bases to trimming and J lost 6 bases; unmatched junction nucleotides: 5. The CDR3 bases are TGCGCCAGCAGCTCCACCGGGACAGGGGATGGCTACACCTTC. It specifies CASSSTGTGDGYTF. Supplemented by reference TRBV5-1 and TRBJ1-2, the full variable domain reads KAGVTQTPRYLIKTRGQQVTLSCSPISGHRSVSWYQQTPGQGLQFLFEYFSETQRNKGNFPGRFSGRQFSNSRSEMNVSTLELGDSALYLCASSSTGTGDGYTFGSGTRLTVV.

CDR3 region: CASSKEKGRVETQYF. The CDR3 nucleotides are TGTGCCAGCAGCAAAGAGAAGGGGAGGGTAGAGACCCAGTACTTC. The chain couples TRBV21-1 to TRBJ2-5; the D call TRBD2 from the table was never checked on the DNA. TRBV21-1 is termed a pseudogene. CDR3 size: 15 residues.

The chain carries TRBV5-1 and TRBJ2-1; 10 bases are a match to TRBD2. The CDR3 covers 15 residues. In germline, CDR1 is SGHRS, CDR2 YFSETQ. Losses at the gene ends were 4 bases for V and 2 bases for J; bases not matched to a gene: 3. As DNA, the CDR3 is TGCGCCAGCAGCATTAGCGGGGGGACCTACAATGAGCAGTTCTTC. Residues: CASSISGGTYNEQFF.

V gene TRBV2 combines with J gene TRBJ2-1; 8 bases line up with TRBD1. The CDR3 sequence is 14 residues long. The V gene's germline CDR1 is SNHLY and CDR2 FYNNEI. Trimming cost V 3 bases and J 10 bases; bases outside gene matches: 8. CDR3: CASSDGTGDLEQFF. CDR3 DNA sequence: TGTGCCAGCAGTGATGGGACAGGAGACTTGGAGCAGTTCTTC.

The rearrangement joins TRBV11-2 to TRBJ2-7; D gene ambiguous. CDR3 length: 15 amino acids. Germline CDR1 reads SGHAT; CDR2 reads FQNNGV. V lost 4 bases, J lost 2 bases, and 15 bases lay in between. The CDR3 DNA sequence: TGTGCCAGCAGCTCCCTACGTCACAGAGCCTACGAGCAGTACTTC. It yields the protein CASSSLRHRAYEQYF.

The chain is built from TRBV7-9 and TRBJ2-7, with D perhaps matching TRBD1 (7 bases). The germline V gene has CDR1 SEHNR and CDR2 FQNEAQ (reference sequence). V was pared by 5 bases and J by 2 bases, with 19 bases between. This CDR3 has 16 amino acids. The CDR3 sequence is CASSIRTGLRPYEQYF. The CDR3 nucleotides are TGTGCCAGCAGCATACGGACAGGACTAAGACCCTACGAGCAGTACTTC.

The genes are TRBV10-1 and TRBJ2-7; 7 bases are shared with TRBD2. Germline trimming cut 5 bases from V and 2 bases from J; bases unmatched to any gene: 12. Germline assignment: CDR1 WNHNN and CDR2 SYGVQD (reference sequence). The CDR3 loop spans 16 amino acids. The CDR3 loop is CASSPKLAGDTYEQYF. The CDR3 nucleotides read TGCGCCAGCAGTCCAAAATTAGCGGGCGACACCTACGAGCAGTACTTC.

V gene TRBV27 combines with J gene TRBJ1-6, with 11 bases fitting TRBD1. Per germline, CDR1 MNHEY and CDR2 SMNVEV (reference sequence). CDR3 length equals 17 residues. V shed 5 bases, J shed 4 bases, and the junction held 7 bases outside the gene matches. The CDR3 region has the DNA TGTGCCAGCAGTGCGACCGGGACAGGGGGGTATAATTCACCCCTCCACTTT. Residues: CASSATGTGGYNSPLHF.

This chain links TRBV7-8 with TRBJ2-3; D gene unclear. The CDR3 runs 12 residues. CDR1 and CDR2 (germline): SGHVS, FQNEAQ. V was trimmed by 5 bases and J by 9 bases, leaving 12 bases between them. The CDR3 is CASSPPARTQYF. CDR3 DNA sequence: TGTGCCAGCAGCCCCCCGGCCAGGACGCAGTATTTT.

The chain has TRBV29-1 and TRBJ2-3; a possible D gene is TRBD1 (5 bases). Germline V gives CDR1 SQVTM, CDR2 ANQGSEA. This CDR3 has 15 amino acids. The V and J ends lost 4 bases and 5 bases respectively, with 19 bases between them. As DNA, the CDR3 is TGCAGCGTTGTTCGTTCGGCAGGTCAGGGAGATACGCAGTATTTT. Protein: CSVVRSAGQGDTQYF.

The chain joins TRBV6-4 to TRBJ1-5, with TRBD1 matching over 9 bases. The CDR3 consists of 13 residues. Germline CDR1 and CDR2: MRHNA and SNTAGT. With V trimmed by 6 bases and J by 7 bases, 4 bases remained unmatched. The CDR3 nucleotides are TGTGCCAGCAGCCCGGACAGGGGCCAGCCCCAGCATTTT. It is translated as CASSPDRGQPQHF.

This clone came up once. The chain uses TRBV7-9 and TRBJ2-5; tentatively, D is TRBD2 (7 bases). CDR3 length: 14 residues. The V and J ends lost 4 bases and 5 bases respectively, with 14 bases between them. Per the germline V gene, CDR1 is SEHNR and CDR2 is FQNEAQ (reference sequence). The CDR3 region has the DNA TGTGCCAGCAGCTACGGGGGGCGCGGGGAGACCCAGTACTTC. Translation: CASSYGGRGETQYF.

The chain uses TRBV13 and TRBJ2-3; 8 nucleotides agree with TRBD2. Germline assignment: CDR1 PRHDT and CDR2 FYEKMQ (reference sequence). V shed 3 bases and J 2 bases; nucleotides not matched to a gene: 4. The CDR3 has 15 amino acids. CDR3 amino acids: CASSFTRGATDTQYF. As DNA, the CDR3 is TGTGCCAGCAGCTTTACGCGGGGGGCCACAGATACGCAGTATTTT.